The 23 T cell receptor beta chains given below trace back to one sample, sequenced in a study of blood T cells in healthy people across ages. Combining a sample-barcoded 5' primer with a J-beta primer mix, a second PCR ran for 7 to 11 cycles. TCRdb re-called the 5' RACE reads through MiXCR, storing one row per CDR3 protein. There are about a million distinct CDR3 sequences in the sample; under 40% occur only once, and about 12% lies in the top ten. The sequenced sample consisted of blood. The receptors were gathered from a man between 18 and 35 years old in good health.

The chain carries TRBV25-1 and TRBJ1-4; 9 nucleotides agree with TRBD1. CDR3 length: 20 residues. Germline-derived CDR1 and CDR2 are MGHDK and SYGVNS. Trimming took 3 bases from V and 0 from J; bases not matched to a gene: 14. CDR3 sequence reads: CASSEAPGQGTLATNEKLFF. The DNA for the CDR3 is TGTGCCAGCAGTGAGGCACCGGGACAGGGAACCCTTGCAACTAATGAAAAACTGTTTTTT.

This chain connects TRBV6-1 to TRBJ1-5; D call uncertain. The CDR3 has 13 amino acids. V was cut by 6 bases and J by 5 bases, with 11 bases left in between. Germline V lookup: CDR1 MNHNS, CDR2 SASEGT. The CDR3 loop is CASSNGNYQPQHF. The CDR3 DNA follows: TGTGCCAGCAGCAACGGCAATTATCAGCCCCAGCATTTT.

The chain's CDR3 is CAWSANSPLHF. CDR3 coding DNA: TGTGCCTGGAGTGCTAATTCACCCCTCCACTTT. The chain uses TRBV30 and TRBJ1-6; no reliable D call. Trimming took off 1 base at V and 6 bases at J, with 1 base between the two ends. Per the germline V gene, CDR1 is GTSNPN and CDR2 is SVGIG (reference sequence). This CDR3 contains 11 residues.

This clonotype was seen only a few times. The chain is built from TRBV4-3 and TRBJ1-3; D might be TRBD1 (5 bases). V lost 4 bases and J lost 2, with 12 bases in between. The CDR3 length is 15 residues. Germline V lookup: CDR1 LGHNA, CDR2 YSLEER. CDR3 nucleotides: TGCGCCAGCAGCCGGGATACAGGAGCTGGAAACACCATATATTTT. It specifies CASSRDTGAGNTIYF.

The chain couples TRBV4-2 to TRBJ1-4; D gene uncertain. There are 14 residues in the CDR3. CDR1 and CDR2 (germline): LGHNA, YNFKEQ. V was clipped by 6 bases and J by 1 base, with 9 bases between them. CDR3 loop: CASRGAGTNEKLFF. The DNA for the CDR3 is TGTGCCAGCAGGGGCGCAGGAACTAATGAAAAACTGTTTTTT.

The chain recombines TRBV2 with TRBJ2-3; maybe TRBD2 (6 bases). The V gene's germline CDR1 is SNHLY and CDR2 FYNNEI. Trimming took off 6 bases at V and 2 bases at J, with 12 bases between the two ends. The CDR3 is made up of 14 amino acids. CDR3 nucleotides: TGTGCCAGCAGGGGGGGACGGATCACAGATACGCAGTATTTT. It yields the protein CASRGGRITDTQYF.

This rearrangement joins TRBV4-3 to TRBJ1-1; the match to TRBD1 covers 9 bases. The CDR3 loop spans 15 amino acids. Germline lookup yields CDR1 LGHNA and CDR2 YSLEER. V dropped 2 bases and J dropped 3; count of bases not matched to a gene: 4. CDR3 sequence: CASSQIQGADTEAFF. Written as DNA, the CDR3 is TGCGCCAGCAGCCAAATACAGGGGGCCGACACTGAAGCTTTCTTT.

The J gene is TRBJ2-7, the V gene TRBV20-1, with D tentatively TRBD1 (6 bases). Germline CDR1 and CDR2: DFQATT and SNEGSKA (reference sequence). The ends were cut back, 3 bases at V and 3 bases at J, with 12 bases in the middle. CDR3 length: 13 residues. The CDR3 DNA reads as TGCAGTGCTAGGGTAGGGGGAATCTACGAGCAGTACTTC. Its protein is CSARVGGIYEQYF.

This rearrangement joins TRBV28 to TRBJ2-1; TRBD1 or TRBD2 may be the D gene (5 bases each). This CDR3 region has 15 residues. Germline CDR1 MDHEN, CDR2 SYDVKM. Trimming cost V 5 bases and J 5 bases, with 16 bases left between them. CDR3 in DNA: TGTGCCAGCAGTCAGATCAGGGAGCTCGACAATGAGCAGTTCTTC. Its translation is CASSQIRELDNEQFF.

The chain is built from TRBV4-3 and TRBJ1-2; 8 bases map to TRBD1. The CDR3 sequence is 15 residues long. Germline V gives CDR1 LGHNA, CDR2 YSLEER. V shed 5 bases, J shed 0 bases, and the junction held 5 bases outside the gene matches. Here the CDR3 reads CASSGQQGANYGYTF. The DNA for the CDR3 is TGCGCCAGCAGCGGACAACAGGGGGCTAACTATGGCTACACCTTC.

The table lists this clonotype with a few counts. J is TRBJ1-1 and V is TRBV28; D uncertain. CDR3 size: 12 residues. Trimming cost V 6 bases and J 4 bases, with 9 bases left between them. CDR1 is MDHEN and CDR2 is SYDVKM in the germline V gene. This CDR3 is CASSPWGTEAFF. DNA of the CDR3: TGTGCCAGCAGCCCGTGGGGCACTGAAGCTTTCTTT.

The chain combines TRBV25-1 with TRBJ1-2; TRBD1 matches 7 bases. Germline trimming cut 3 bases from V and 7 bases from J; bases unmatched to any gene: 2. CDR1 is MGHDK, CDR2 SYGVNS, per germline. CDR3 size: 12 residues. The CDR3 region is CASSDPGGGYTF. The CDR3 nucleotides read TGTGCCAGCAGTGACCCAGGGGGTGGCTACACCTTC.

There are a few counts of this clonotype. V gene TRBV4-2 combines with J gene TRBJ2-5, with 8 bases lining up with TRBD2. The DNA end is a closer match to TRBJ2-7, so the J assignment may be wrong. This CDR3 has 16 residues. Germline V CDR1 and CDR2: LGHNA, YNFKEQ. CDR3 in amino acids: CASSQGSGLANYEQYF. The DNA for the CDR3 is TGTGCCAGCAGCCAAGGTTCCGGACTAGCCAACTACGAGCAGTACTTC.

This clonotype was counted a few times. The gene calls are TRBV4-3 and TRBJ2-3, with D uncertain. The CDR3 contains 15 residues. Trimming left V 4 bases short and J 0 bases short, with 11 bases between. Germline assignment: CDR1 LGHNA and CDR2 YSLEER. CDR3 region: CASSRIPASTDTQYF. The DNA for the CDR3 is TGCGCCAGCAGCCGAATACCTGCGAGCACAGATACGCAGTATTTT.

This clonotype was observed a handful of times. In DNA, the CDR3 is TGCAGTGCTAGAGCCCCTGGACTGAATTCCAATGAGCAGTACTTC. Protein sequence: CSARAPGLNSNEQYF. The chain couples TRBV20-1 to TRBJ2-5; D might be TRBD2 (5 bases). Germline V gene data show CDR1 as DFQATT and CDR2 as SNEGSKA (reference sequence). Trimming pared 1 base from V and 11 bases from J, leaving 23 bases between. The CDR3 consists of 15 residues.

The chain joins TRBV20-1 to TRBJ1-5; D remains unclear. The CDR3 totals 16 residues. Germline values: CDR1 DFQATT, CDR2 SNEGSKA (reference sequence). V gave up 0 bases and J gave up 8 bases, with 20 bases separating them. The CDR3 region has the DNA TGCAGTGCTAGAGATAGAGTTCAGAATTTGGGAGAGCCCCAGCATTTT. It yields the protein CSARDRVQNLGEPQHF.

In its sample, this clonotype was seen a few times. The chain joins TRBV4-3 to TRBJ1-6; TRBD1 matches 7 bases. The CDR3 is 15 amino acids. CDR1 and CDR2 (germline): LGHNA, YSLEER. V shed 1 base and J 9 bases; nucleotides not matched to a gene: 6. In nucleotides, the CDR3 is TGCGCCAGCAGCCAAGTAGAACAGGGGAGTTCACCCCTCCACTTT. Its protein product is CASSQVEQGSSPLHF.

The V gene is TRBV5-6, the J gene TRBJ2-1; D is unclear. V was clipped by 2 bases and J by 0 bases, with 12 bases between them. Germline CDR1 reads SGHDT; CDR2 reads YYEEEE. The CDR3 consists of 16 residues. The CDR3, as DNA: TGTGCCAGCAGCTTTGGCTGCCGTCGCTCCTACAATGAGCAGTTCTTC. Translated, it gives CASSFGCRRSYNEQFF.

This rearrangement joins TRBV7-2 to TRBJ2-5; D is undetermined. Germline CDR1 SGHTA, CDR2 FQGNSA. The V gene lost 3 bases and the J gene lost 1 base, with 12 bases spanning the gap. The CDR3 contains 15 residues. The CDR3 here is CASSFFQATQETQYF. The CDR3 region has the DNA TGTGCCAGCAGCTTTTTCCAGGCCACCCAAGAGACCCAGTACTTC.

This clonotype has just a few counts. This chain connects TRBV7-3 to TRBJ2-3; D perhaps matches TRBD2 (6 bases). Germline V gives CDR1 SGHTA, CDR2 FQGTGA. This CDR3 region has 13 residues. V lost 5 bases to trimming and J lost 5 bases, with 11 bases between them. The CDR3 region has the DNA TGTGCCAGCAGCGCGCTGGGGGGAGATACGCAGTATTTT. It encodes CASSALGGDTQYF.

To note about this clonotype: A junction boundary mismatches the germline segment, possibly from a read error. This chain joins TRBV7-2 and TRBJ1-2; no firm D call. The CDR3 is 12 amino acids. Germline CDR1 is SGHTA and CDR2 is FQGNSA. CDR3 amino acids: CASSRSVDGCTF. CDR3 coding DNA: TGTGCCAGCAGCCGATCGGTGGATGGCTGCACCTTC.

V is TRBV5-1 and J is TRBJ2-3; D possibly matches TRBD1 or TRBD2 (5 bases each). CDR3 length: 16 amino acids. V lost 4 bases, J lost 6 bases, and 21 bases lay in between. CDR1 is SGHRS, CDR2 YFSETQ, per germline. This chain's CDR3 is CASSIFRDGPADTQYF. As DNA, the CDR3 is TGCGCCAGCAGCATATTCCGGGACGGTCCAGCGGATACGCAGTATTTT.

The genes are TRBV5-1 and TRBJ1-2; the D gene is possibly TRBD1 (5 bases). Trimming shortened V by 0 bases and J by 4 bases, and 16 bases separated the two germline ends. Germline lookup yields CDR1 SGHRS and CDR2 YFSETQ. The CDR3 extends over 16 amino acids. The CDR3 DNA sequence: TGCGCCAGCAGCTTGGGGCAGGGTGAACATACCTATGGCTACACCTTC. Its protein is CASSLGQGEHTYGYTF.